The rows below give T cell receptor beta chains drawn from one sample of a study of vaccination and CD4 T cells after COVID-19. Their antigens are not known. TCRdb fed the PCR reads into MiXCR, producing one record per CDR3 protein. The sample includes tens of thousands of distinct CDR3 sequences, approximately 50% of them seen just once. The sample consisted of CD4+ T cells from blood, cultured in vitro. These receptors were collected from a human donor who had recovered from COVID-19. CDR3s include the opening cysteine and the closing phenylalanine or tryptophan. The order of the fields is J gene, V gene, clone size, D gene, CDR3 protein, CDR3 DNA. A D gene is named only where the DNA matches it firmly. Not all rows give a size; the values are once, few, many and, for expanded clones, a class.

>TRBJ1-6|TRBV5-8|-|-
CASSSGIVYDSPLHF
TGTGCCAGCAGCTCAGGCATAGTTTACGATTCACCCCTCCACTTT
>TRBJ2-7|TRBV9|-|-
CASSALGTGGTYEQYF
TGTGCCAGCAGCGCCCTGGGTACCGGGGGTACCTACGAGCAGTACTTC
>TRBJ2-7|TRBV20-1|-|-
CSARDYVYEQYF
TGCAGTGCTAGAGATTACGTCTACGAGCAGTACTTC
>TRBJ2-3|TRBV4-2|-|TRBD2
CASSRHGLADTDTQYF
TGTGCCAGCAGCCGCCACGGACTAGCGGACACAGATACGCAGTATTTT
>TRBJ2-3|TRBV20-1|few|TRBD2
CSARPKREDTDTQYF
TGCAGTGCCCGCCCCAAGCGGGAAGACACAGATACGCAGTATTTT
>TRBJ1-1|TRBV6-5|-|-
CASSLMTVNTEAFF
TGTGCCAGCAGTTTGATGACGGTGAACACTGAAGCTTTCTTT
>TRBJ2-2|TRBV6-1|-|-
CASNPTNTGELFF
TGTGCCAGCAACCCAACGAACACCGGGGAGCTGTTTTTT
>TRBJ2-3|TRBV6-1|-|TRBD2
CASREVASTDTQYF
TGTGCCAGTCGGGAGGTTGCTAGCACAGATACGCAGTATTTT
>TRBJ2-1|TRBV7-9|once|-
CASSSGTSVDGEQFF
TGTGCCAGCAGCTCCGGGACTTCTGTTGATGGCGAGCAGTTCTTC
>TRBJ2-3|TRBV6-2/TRBV6-3|-|TRBD2
CASSYDGTSGNGITDTQYF
TGTGCCAGCAGTTACGATGGGACTAGCGGGAACGGCATCACAGATACGCAGTATTTT
>TRBJ1-1|TRBV20-1|few|-
CSAIYRRATNGEAFF
TGCAGTGCTATCTACCGCAGGGCGACAAATGGTGAAGCTTTCTTT
>TRBJ1-5|TRBV28|few|-
CASRTQQGTNQPQHF
TGTGCCAGCAGAACACAACAGGGTACCAATCAGCCCCAGCATTTT
>TRBJ1-1|TRBV6-1|few|-
CASRETGNTEAFF
TGTGCCAGCAGGGAGACAGGGAACACTGAAGCTTTCTTT
>TRBJ2-1|TRBV30|-|-
CAWTDYNEQFF
TGTGCCTGGACGGACTACAATGAGCAGTTCTTC
>TRBJ1-2|TRBV19|few|TRBD1
CASSADRGQNGYTF
TGTGCCAGTAGTGCGGACAGGGGGCAAAATGGCTACACCTTC
>TRBJ2-7|TRBV28|-|TRBD1
CASSDSGTGWEQYF
TGTGCCAGCAGCGACTCCGGGACAGGGTGGGAGCAGTACTTC
>TRBJ2-5|TRBV15|few|TRBD2
CATSRAVGLAGVLETQYF
TGTGCCACCAGCAGAGCCGTGGGACTAGCGGGTGTTTTGGAGACCCAGTACTTC
>TRBJ1-2|TRBV19|-|-
CASSIGSGAGYGYTF
TGTGCCAGTAGTATAGGATCTGGGGCCGGCTATGGCTACACCTTC
>TRBJ1-2|TRBV11-3|once|-
CASSLEAVVSGANVLTSGAGGYTF
TGTGCCAGCAGCTTAGAGGCCGTCGTCTCTGGGGCCAACGTCCTGACTTCCGGGGCCGGCGGCTACACCTTC
>TRBJ1-5|TRBV6-1|-|-
CASSPGPPKPQHF
TGTGCCAGCAGCCCCGGGCCCCCGAAGCCCCAGCATTTT
>TRBJ2-3|TRBV11-3|-|TRBD2
CASSLRSLRGGRDTQYF
TGTGCCAGCAGCTTACGGTCTTTGCGGGGGGGCCGGGATACGCAGTATTTT
>TRBJ2-2|TRBV7-2|-|TRBD1
CASSLRQGASTGELFF
TGTGCCAGCAGCTTAAGACAGGGGGCATCAACCGGGGAGCTGTTTTTT
>TRBJ2-4|TRBV7-2|-|-
CASSFSTGLAKNIQYF
TGTGCCAGCAGCTTTAGTACAGGCCTAGCCAAAAACATTCAGTACTTC
>TRBJ1-5|TRBV28|-|-
CAIHPWANNQPQHF
TGTGCCATACACCCTTGGGCCAACAATCAGCCCCAGCATTTT
>TRBJ1-3|TRBV7-8|once|-
CASSFRDQIYF
TGTGCCAGCAGCTTTCGGGACCAGATATATTTT
>TRBJ2-3|TRBV20-1|-|-
CSAGSRIRGTDTQYF
TGCAGTGCTGGATCCCGTATAAGGGGCACAGATACGCAGTATTTT
>TRBJ2-1|TRBV29-1|-|TRBD2
CSVSGPRTSGLNEQFF
TGCAGCGTTTCTGGCCCCCGGACTAGTGGGCTTAATGAGCAGTTCTTC
>TRBJ2-7|TRBV28|-|-
CASSLSTVSYEQYF
TGTGCCAGCAGTTTAAGTACAGTTTCCTACGAGCAGTACTTC
>TRBJ2-5|TRBV27|-|-
CASSLFPLGQETQYF
TGTGCCAGCAGTTTATTTCCTTTGGGACAAGAGACCCAGTACTTC
>TRBJ1-4|TRBV6-5|-|-
CASSYSMRGAEKLFF
TGTGCCAGCAGTTACTCCATGAGGGGGGCTGAAAAACTGTTTTTT
>TRBJ1-1|TRBV20-1|-|-
CSARDFARGYNTEAFF
TGCAGTGCTAGAGATTTCGCCAGGGGATACAACACTGAAGCTTTCTTT
>TRBJ2-3|TRBV7-6|-|-
CASSLGSGVGTDTQYF
TGTGCCAGCAGCTTAGGGTCGGGGGTCGGCACAGATACGCAGTATTTT
>TRBJ1-2|TRBV7-8|few|TRBD1
CASSSRTGDRGYTF
TGTGCCAGCAGCTCAAGGACAGGGGACCGTGGCTACACCTTC
>TRBJ1-2|TRBV7-8|few|-
CASSSQGYGYTF
TGTGCCAGCAGCTCACAGGGTTATGGCTACACCTTC
>TRBJ1-5|TRBV3-1|-|-
CASSLFNRDLHF
TGTGCCAGCAGCCTTTTTAACCGGGACTTACATTTT
>TRBJ2-3|TRBV4-1|-|-
CASSQVQPSTDTQYF
TGCGCCAGCAGCCAAGTGCAGCCTAGCACAGATACGCAGTATTTT
>TRBJ1-1|TRBV28|-|-
CASSLVWGNTEAFF
TGTGCCAGCAGTTTAGTCTGGGGTAACACTGAAGCTTTCTTT
>TRBJ2-7|TRBV28|-|-
CASSTAWYSYEQYF
TGTGCCAGCAGCACCGCCTGGTATTCCTACGAGCAGTACTTC
>TRBJ2-2|TRBV6-1|-|TRBD1
CASSQHRGQDTGELFF
TGTGCCAGCAGTCAGCACAGGGGGCAGGACACCGGGGAGCTGTTTTTT
>TRBJ2-4|TRBV28|-|TRBD1
CATNARTGASDIQYF
TGTGCCACCAACGCAAGGACAGGGGCCAGCGACATTCAGTACTTC
>TRBJ1-2|TRBV19|-|TRBD1
CASSTTLQGGRGYTF
TGTGCCAGTAGTACTACTTTACAGGGGGGCCGTGGCTACACCTTC
>TRBJ2-7|TRBV10-1|-|-
CASSEPGGTSEQYF
TGCGCCAGCAGTGAGCCAGGGGGGACGAGCGAGCAGTACTTC
>TRBJ2-2|TRBV4-3|-|-
CASSHVPTTGELFF
TGCGCCAGCAGCCATGTGCCAACCACCGGGGAGCTGTTTTTT
>TRBJ2-5|TRBV2|few|-
CASSEARGPLGTQYF
TGTGCCAGCAGTGAAGCCCGGGGACCTCTGGGGACCCAGTACTTC
>TRBJ1-4|TRBV28|once|TRBD1
CASSGQGVVWNEKLFF
TGTGCCAGCAGTGGACAGGGGGTGGTTTGGAATGAAAAACTGTTTTTT
>TRBJ1-6|TRBV28|-|-
CASSPTGFNSPLHF
TGTGCCAGCAGCCCGACAGGTTTTAACTCACCCCTCCACTTT
>TRBJ1-3|TRBV20-1|few|TRBD1
CSALGQGPNSGNTIYF
TGCAGTGCTTTGGGACAGGGGCCCAACTCTGGAAACACCATATATTTT
>TRBJ1-5|TRBV20-1|-|-
CSASRAENNNQPQHF
TGCAGTGCTAGCAGGGCGGAAAATAACAATCAGCCCCAGCATTTT
>TRBJ2-2|TRBV2|-|-
CASRGGTPNTGELFF
TGTGCCAGCAGGGGAGGGACACCTAACACCGGGGAGCTGTTTTTT
>TRBJ1-5|TRBV27|-|-
CASSWTPGQPQHF
TGTGCCAGCAGTTGGACCCCTGGCCAGCCCCAGCATTTT